This entry features one T cell receptor (beta chain) sequence. Its antigen is undetermined. The CDR3 contains 15 residues. The junction had 6 bases not matched to a gene; V was cut back by 2 bases and J by 9 bases. CDR1 SGHNT and CDR2 YYREEE come from the germline V gene (reference sequence). The data originate from a study of T cells in localized non-small cell lung cancer. Findings of the study overall: Elevated blood T cell density was associated with longer overall survival. Exceeding tumor, uninvolved adjacent lung had the highest T cell clonality. Of the top 100 tumor clones, median approximately 50 were in adjacent lung, 25 to 30 among its top 100.

Sequenced by immunoSEQ multiplex PCR; TCRdb stores in-frame clones only, minus some. This table holds 20,000 to 30,000 clones, 70% to 90% found once. This receptor was taken from a woman aged 40-69 years with stage I lung adenocarcinoma. The rearrangement uses TRBV5-4 and TRBJ2-1, with 12 bases aligning to TRBD1. The sequencing here drew on peripheral blood, taken before any cancer treatment. CDR3 sequence (DNA): TGTGCCAGCAGCTTTCCGGGACAGGGGGCGCTTGAGCAGTTCTTC. Translated: CASSFPGQGALEQFF. Complete variable domain (other parts from reference TRBV5-4 and TRBJ2-1): ETGVTQSPTHLIKTRGQQVTLRCSSQSGHNTVSWYQQALGQGPQFIFQYYREEENGRGNFPPRFSGLQFPNYSSELNVNALELDDSALYLCASSFPGQGALEQFFGPGTRLTVL.